This TCR beta chain is from a study of long-term antiretroviral therapy in people with HIV. The germline gives CDR1 SGDLS, CDR2 YYNGEE. The V end was cut by 5 bases, the J end by 7 bases, with 12 bases between. This CDR3 contains 13 residues. Researchers ran immunoSEQ v3.0 at survey level. Some clones are missing from TCRdb's copy, which holds only in-frame ones; the method was immunoSEQ multiplex PCR. In the table there are just under 30,000 clones, more than 85% of which are singletons. The TCR originated in a man aged 50-59 years with HIV. The input for sequencing was unsorted PBMCs, taken approximately 5 years before starting antiretroviral therapy. The chain combines TRBV9 with TRBJ2-2; D gene unclear. This CDR3 is CASRKTLVGELFF. CDR3 sequence (DNA): TGTGCCAGCAGAAAAACCCTGGTCGGGGAGCTGTTTTTT.